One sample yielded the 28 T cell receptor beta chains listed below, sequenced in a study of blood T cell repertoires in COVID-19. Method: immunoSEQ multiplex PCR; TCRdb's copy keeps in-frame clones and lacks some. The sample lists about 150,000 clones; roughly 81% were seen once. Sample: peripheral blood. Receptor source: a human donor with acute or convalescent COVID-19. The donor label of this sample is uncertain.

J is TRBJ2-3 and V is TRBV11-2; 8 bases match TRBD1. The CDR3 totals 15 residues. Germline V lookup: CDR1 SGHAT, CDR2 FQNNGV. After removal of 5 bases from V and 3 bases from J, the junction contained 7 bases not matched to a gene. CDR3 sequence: CASSQVQGVTDTQYF. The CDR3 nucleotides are TGTGCCAGCAGCCAAGTACAGGGGGTTACAGATACGCAGTATTTT.

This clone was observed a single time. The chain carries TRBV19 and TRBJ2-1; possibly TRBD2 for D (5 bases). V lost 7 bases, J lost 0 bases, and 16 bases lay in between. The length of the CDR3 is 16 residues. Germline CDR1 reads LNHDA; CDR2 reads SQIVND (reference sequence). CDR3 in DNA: TGTGCCAGTACCACATTGGAAGGGAGCTCCTACAATGAGCAGTTCTTC. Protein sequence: CASTTLEGSSYNEQFF.

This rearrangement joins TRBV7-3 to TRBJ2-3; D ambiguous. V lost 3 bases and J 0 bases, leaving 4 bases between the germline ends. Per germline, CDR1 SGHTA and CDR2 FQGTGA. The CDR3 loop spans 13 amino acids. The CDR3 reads CASSLSSTDTQYF. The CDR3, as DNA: TGTGCCAGCAGCTTGTCTAGCACAGATACGCAGTATTTT.

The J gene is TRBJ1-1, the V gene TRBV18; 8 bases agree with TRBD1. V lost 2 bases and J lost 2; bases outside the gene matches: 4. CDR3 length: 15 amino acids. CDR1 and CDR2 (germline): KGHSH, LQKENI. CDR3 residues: CASSPGTGYNTEAFF. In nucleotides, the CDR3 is TGTGCCAGCTCACCAGGGACAGGTTATAACACTGAAGCTTTCTTT.

CDR3 loop: CASSVTLTGAYGYTF. The DNA of the CDR3 is TGTGCCAGCAGCGTAACTTTGACAGGGGCCTATGGCTACACCTTC. This chain connects TRBV9 to TRBJ1-2, with 8 bases fitting TRBD1. The CDR3 has 15 residues. Germline CDR1 reads SGDLS; CDR2 reads YYNGEE. Unmatched junction bases numbered 6, after V lost 1 base and J lost 4 bases.

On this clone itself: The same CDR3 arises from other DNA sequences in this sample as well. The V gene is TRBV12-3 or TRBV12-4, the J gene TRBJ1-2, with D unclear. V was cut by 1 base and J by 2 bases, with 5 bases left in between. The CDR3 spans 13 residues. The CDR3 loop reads CASSLDRNYGYTF. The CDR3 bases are TGTGCCAGCAGTTTAGATCGGAACTATGGCTACACCTTC.

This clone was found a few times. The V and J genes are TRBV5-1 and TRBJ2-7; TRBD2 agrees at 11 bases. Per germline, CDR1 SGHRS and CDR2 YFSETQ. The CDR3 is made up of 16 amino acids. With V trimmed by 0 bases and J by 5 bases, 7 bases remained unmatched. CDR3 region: CASSLEGSGGANEQYF. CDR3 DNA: TGCGCCAGCAGCTTGGAAGGTAGCGGGGGGGCCAACGAGCAGTACTTC.

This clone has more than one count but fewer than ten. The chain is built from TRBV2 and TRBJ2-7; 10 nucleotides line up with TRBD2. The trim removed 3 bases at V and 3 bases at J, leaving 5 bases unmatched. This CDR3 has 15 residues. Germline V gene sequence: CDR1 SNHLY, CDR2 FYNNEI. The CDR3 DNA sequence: TGTGCCAGCAGTGACCTAGCGGGGGCTTTCTACGAGCAGTACTTC. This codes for CASSDLAGAFYEQYF.

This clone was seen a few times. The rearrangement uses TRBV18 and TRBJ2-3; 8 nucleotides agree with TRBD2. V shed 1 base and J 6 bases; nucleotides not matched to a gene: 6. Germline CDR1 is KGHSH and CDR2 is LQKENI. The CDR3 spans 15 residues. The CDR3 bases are TGTGCCAGCTCACCACAAGCGGGGGTACCGGATACGCAGTATTTT. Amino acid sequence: CASSPQAGVPDTQYF.

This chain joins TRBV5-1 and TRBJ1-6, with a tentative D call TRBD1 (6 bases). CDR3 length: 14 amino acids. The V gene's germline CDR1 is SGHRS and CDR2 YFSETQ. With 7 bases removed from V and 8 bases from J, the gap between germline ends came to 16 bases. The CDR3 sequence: CASQRGGVDSPLHF. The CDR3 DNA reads TGCGCCAGCCAAAGAGGGGGGGTGGATTCACCCCTCCACTTT.

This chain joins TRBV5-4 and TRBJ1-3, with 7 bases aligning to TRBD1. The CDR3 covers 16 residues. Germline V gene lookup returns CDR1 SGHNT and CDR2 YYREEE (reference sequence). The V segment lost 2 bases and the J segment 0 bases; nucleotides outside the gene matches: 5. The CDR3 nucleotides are TGTGCCAGCAGCTTCCCCGGGACAGACTCTGGAAACACCATATATTTT. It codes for CASSFPGTDSGNTIYF.

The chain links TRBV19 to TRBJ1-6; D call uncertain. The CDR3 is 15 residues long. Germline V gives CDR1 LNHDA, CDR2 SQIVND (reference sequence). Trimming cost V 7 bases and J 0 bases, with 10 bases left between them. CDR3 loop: CASTDGSSYNSPLHF. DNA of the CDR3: TGTGCCAGTACGGACGGGAGCTCCTATAATTCACCCCTCCACTTT. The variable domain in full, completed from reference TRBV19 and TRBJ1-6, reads DGGITQSPKYLFRKEGQNVTLSCEQNLNHDAMYWYRQDPGQGLRLIYYSQIVNDFQKGDIAEGYSVSREKKESFPLTVTSAQKNPTAFYLCASTDGSSYNSPLHFGNGTRLTVT.

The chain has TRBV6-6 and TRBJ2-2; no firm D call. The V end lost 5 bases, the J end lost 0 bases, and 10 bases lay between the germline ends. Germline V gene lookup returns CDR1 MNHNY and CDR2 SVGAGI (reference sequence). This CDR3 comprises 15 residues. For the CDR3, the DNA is TGTGCCAGCAGTACCCCGGGTGCGAACACCGGGGAGCTGTTTTTT. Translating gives CASSTPGANTGELFF.

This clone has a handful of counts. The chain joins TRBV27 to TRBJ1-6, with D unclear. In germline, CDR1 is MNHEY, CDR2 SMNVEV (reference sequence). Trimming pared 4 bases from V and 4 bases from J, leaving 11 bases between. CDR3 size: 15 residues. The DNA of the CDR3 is TGTGCCAGCAGTTGGAGAGGCAGTTATAATTCACCCCTCCACTTT. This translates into CASSWRGSYNSPLHF.

In DNA, the CDR3 is TGTGCCAGCAAGCGTTCTAACTATGGCTACACCTTC. It is translated as CASKRSNYGYTF. The rearrangement joins TRBV2 to TRBJ1-2, with D unresolved. V was clipped by 7 bases and J by 0 bases, with 6 bases between them. Per germline, CDR1 SNHLY and CDR2 FYNNEI. The CDR3 consists of 12 residues. Variable domain in full (rest from reference TRBV2 and TRBJ1-2): EPEVTQTPSHQVTQMGQEVILRCVPISNHLYFYWYRQILGQKVEFLVSFYNNEISEKSEIFDDQFSVERPDGSNFTLKIRSTKLEDSAMYFCASKRSNYGYTFGSGTRLTVV.

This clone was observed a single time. As DNA, the CDR3 is TGTGCCAGCAGCCTGACGACAGGGAACACTGAAGCTTTCTTT. It codes for CASSLTTGNTEAFF. This chain connects TRBV7-9 to TRBJ1-1; weak D call: TRBD1 (6 bases). Germline V gene lookup returns CDR1 SEHNR and CDR2 FQNEAQ (reference sequence). V was shortened by 5 bases and J by 1 base, with 11 bases between the two germline ends. CDR3 length equals 14 residues.

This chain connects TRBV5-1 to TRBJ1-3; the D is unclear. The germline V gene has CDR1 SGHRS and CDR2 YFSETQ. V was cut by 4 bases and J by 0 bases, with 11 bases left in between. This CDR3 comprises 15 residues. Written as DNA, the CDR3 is TGCGCCAGCAGCGGCGGGTCTAGCTCTGGAAACACCATATATTTT. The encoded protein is CASSGGSSSGNTIYF.

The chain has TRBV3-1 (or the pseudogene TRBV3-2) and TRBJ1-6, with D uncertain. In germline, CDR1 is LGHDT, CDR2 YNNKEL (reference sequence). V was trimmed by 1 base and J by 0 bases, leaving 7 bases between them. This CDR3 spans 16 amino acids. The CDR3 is CASSQGASSYNSPLHF. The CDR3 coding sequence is TGTGCCAGCAGCCAAGGGGCCAGCTCCTATAATTCACCCCTCCACTTT.

The CDR3 nucleotides are TGTGCTAGTGGACGGGAAGGGTCGCAGTTCTTC. Amino acid sequence: CASGREGSQFF. V gene TRBV12-5 combines with J gene TRBJ2-1; D perhaps matches TRBD2 (5 bases). This CDR3 region has 11 residues. Trimming left V 6 bases short and J 12 bases short, with 12 bases between. CDR1 and CDR2 (germline): LGHNT, FRNRAP.

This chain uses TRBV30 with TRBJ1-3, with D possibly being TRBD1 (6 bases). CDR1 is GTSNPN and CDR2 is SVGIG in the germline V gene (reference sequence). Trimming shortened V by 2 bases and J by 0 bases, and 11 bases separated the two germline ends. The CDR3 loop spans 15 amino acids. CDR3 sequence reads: CAWSTRGNSGNTIYF. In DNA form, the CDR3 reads TGTGCCTGGAGTACCAGGGGAAACTCTGGAAACACCATATATTTT.

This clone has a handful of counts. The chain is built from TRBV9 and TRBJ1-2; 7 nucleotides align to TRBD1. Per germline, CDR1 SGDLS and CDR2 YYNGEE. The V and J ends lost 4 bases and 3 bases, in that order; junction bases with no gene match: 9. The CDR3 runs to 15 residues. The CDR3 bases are TGTGCCAGCAGCCCCGGCCAGGGGGGCTACTATGGCTACACCTTC. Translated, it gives CASSPGQGGYYGYTF.

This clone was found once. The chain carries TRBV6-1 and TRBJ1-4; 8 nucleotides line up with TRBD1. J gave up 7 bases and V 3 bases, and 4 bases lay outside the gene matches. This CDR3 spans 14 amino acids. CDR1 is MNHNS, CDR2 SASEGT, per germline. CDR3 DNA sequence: TGTGCCAGCAGTGATCAGGGGGCAGGTGAAAAACTGTTTTTT. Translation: CASSDQGAGEKLFF.

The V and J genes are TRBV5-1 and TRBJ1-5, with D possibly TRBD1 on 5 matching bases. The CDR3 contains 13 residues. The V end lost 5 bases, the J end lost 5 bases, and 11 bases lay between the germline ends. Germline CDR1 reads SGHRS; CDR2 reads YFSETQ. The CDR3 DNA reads TGCGCCAGCAGTTTAGGGGATGATCAGCCCCAGCATTTT. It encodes CASSLGDDQPQHF. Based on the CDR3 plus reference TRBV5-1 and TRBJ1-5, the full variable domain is KAGVTQTPRYLIKTRGQQVTLSCSPISGHRSVSWYQQTPGQGLQFLFEYFSETQRNKGNFPGRFSGRQFSNSRSEMNVSTLELGDSALYLCASSLGDDQPQHFGDGTRLSIL.

This CDR3 reads CASSLGGTDNQPQHF. As DNA, the CDR3 is TGCGCCAGCAGCTTGGGGGGGACAGACAATCAGCCCCAGCATTTT. V is TRBV5-1 and J is TRBJ1-5; the match to TRBD1 covers 7 bases. This CDR3 contains 15 residues. V lost 0 bases, J lost 3 bases, and 3 bases stayed unmatched. CDR1 and CDR2 from the germline V gene are SGHRS and YFSETQ. Full variable domain (outside the CDR3, taken from reference TRBV5-1 and TRBJ1-5): KAGVTQTPRYLIKTRGQQVTLSCSPISGHRSVSWYQQTPGQGLQFLFEYFSETQRNKGNFPGRFSGRQFSNSRSEMNVSTLELGDSALYLCASSLGGTDNQPQHFGDGTRLSIL.

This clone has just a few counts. CDR3 loop: CASSDPSVYEQYF. The CDR3 DNA reads TGCGCCAGCAGTGATCCTAGCGTCTACGAGCAGTACTTC. The genes are TRBV10-2 and TRBJ2-7; perhaps TRBD2 as D (6 bases). This CDR3 has 13 amino acids. Trimming took 3 bases from V and 3 from J, leaving 9 bases between them. The germline CDR1 and CDR2 sequences are WSHSY and SAAADI.

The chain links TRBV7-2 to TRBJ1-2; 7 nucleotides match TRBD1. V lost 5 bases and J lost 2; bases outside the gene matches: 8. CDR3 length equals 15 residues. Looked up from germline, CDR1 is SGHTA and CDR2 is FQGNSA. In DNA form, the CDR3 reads TGTGCCAGCAGCCCGAGGGGGCACCCAAACTATGGCTACACCTTC. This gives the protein CASSPRGHPNYGYTF.

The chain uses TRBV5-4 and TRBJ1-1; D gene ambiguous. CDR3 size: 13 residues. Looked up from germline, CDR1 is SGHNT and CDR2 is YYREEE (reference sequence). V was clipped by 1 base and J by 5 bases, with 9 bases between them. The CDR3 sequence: CASSLLAETEAFF. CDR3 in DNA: TGTGCCAGCAGCTTGTTGGCGGAGACTGAAGCTTTCTTT.

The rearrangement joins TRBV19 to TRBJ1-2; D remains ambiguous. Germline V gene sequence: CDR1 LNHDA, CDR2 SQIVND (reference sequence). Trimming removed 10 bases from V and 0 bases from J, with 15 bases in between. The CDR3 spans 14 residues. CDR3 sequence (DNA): TGTGCCATCTCGGCAGGCGATACTAACTATGGCTACACCTTC. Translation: CAISAGDTNYGYTF.